The clone carrying this T cell receptor beta chain was seen only a few times. The data derive from a study of shared clonotypes between healthy human individuals. Donors were healthy HIV-negative adults without recent acute infections or vaccinations. Deletions cut 6 bases from V and 4 bases from J, with 14 bases between. The germline gives CDR1 SGHRS, CDR2 YFSETQ. CDR3 length equals 14 residues. Per the original data handling: Junction-only sequences without quality scores were provided by ImmunoSEQ, so filtering was different. Measured with immunoSEQ multiplex PCR; TCRdb has only the in-frame clones, and not every one. V and J calls plus clone size are reproduced from that table; the DNA served to infer D and trimming. This sample has around 500,000 clones, with about 78% found just once.

The gene calls are TRBV5-1 and TRBJ2-1, with D possibly TRBD1 on 5 matching bases. Material: PBMCs. The origin of this receptor is a woman between 40 and 50 years old in good health. Some clones in this sample may be carry-over from other donors' samples. The CDR3 sequence: CASNRQYGYNEQFF. CDR3 in DNA: TGCGCCAGCAACAGACAGTACGGATACAATGAGCAGTTCTTC.